This T cell receptor (beta chain) was observed in a study of T cell repertoires in cytomegalovirus infection. Study details: Public TCR beta signatures marked donors with CMV infection and the matching HLA. General study findings and limits: Cumulated frequencies of public TCR beta families served to identify carriers of CMV plus the relevant HLA. Clonotype analysis showed dominance of the ex vivo response by HLA-C-restricted CMV-specific TCR beta clonotypes.

TCRdb independently ran MiXCR on the reads; one entry per CDR3 protein. The sample lists 650,000 to 900,000 distinct CDR3 sequences; 30% to 35% were seen once. CDR3 length equals 15 residues. Germline CDR1 and CDR2: LGHNA and YNFKEQ. With 8 bases removed from V and 9 bases from J, the gap between germline ends came to 25 bases. A remark on this clonotype: Its antigen remains unknown.

The source is a human donor in good health (CMV status not recorded). Some clones in this sample may be carry-over from other donors' samples. The material sequenced was cultured CD8+ T cells from PBMCs, taken from culture after CMV antigen stimulation. The chain employs TRBV4-2 and TRBJ2-5; the D gene is possibly TRBD2 (6 bases). This CDR3 reads CASSPELVSTGAQYF. As DNA, the CDR3 is TGTGCCAGCTCTCCGGAACTAGTATCCACGGGGGCCCAGTACTTC.